The TCR beta chain described here comes from a study of graft-versus-host responses after intestinal transplantation. Study-wide context: Anti-thymocyte globulin induction preceded 2 to 4 years of tacrolimus and steroid maintenance in all recipients.

Study-level findings and limits: The marrow of recipients harbored GvH clones, and ileum or blood showed some of them first.

Using immunoSEQ multiplex PCR, the repertoire was profiled, and TCRdb retains in-frame clones only, with some absent. The data show more than 6,000 clones, 65% to 85% seen once. This CDR3 comprises 15 residues. The germline CDR1 and CDR2 sequences are SEHNR and FQNEAQ (reference sequence). Regarding this clone: Its target is unknown. An end of the junction does not agree with germline; a read error may underlie this.

Processing released intraepithelial and lamina propria lymphocytes from the graft tissue. Specimen: ileum tissue, collected about 130 days after transplant. The receptor comes from a human patient who received an intestinal transplant, so some T cells may come from the graft donor. The chain has TRBV7-9 and TRBJ2-7; 8 bases match TRBD1. Here the CDR3 DNA reads TGTGCCAGCAACTTTGGGGACAGGTCGAGCTACGAGCAGTGCTTC. Translation gives CASNFGDRSSYEQCF.